This T cell receptor (beta chain) was obtained from a study of T-cell memory formation after mild COVID-19. Whole-study findings and limits: Contracting clones from day 15 to 85 had balanced CD4/CD8; later expanders favoured CD4+.

Germline CDR1 reads SNHLY; CDR2 reads FYNNEI. The CDR3 sequence is 15 residues long. V was cut by 7 bases and J by 0 bases, with 10 bases left in between. This clonotype was detected a few times. What it binds is unknown. TCRdb reprocessed the 5' RACE reads via MiXCR and lists one record per CDR3 protein. The sample gives roughly 40,000 distinct CDR3 sequences, 7.3% of which show up once; approximately 1.3% is in the top ten. Sequenced input: PBMCs or a T cell subset sorted from them (not recorded which). V is TRBV2 and J is TRBJ2-6, with D possibly being TRBD1 or TRBD2 (5 bases each). The TCR was taken from a man between 18 and 29 years old who had mild COVID-19 (a few samples of this study predate the infection). Cell type and time point are not known. CDR3 coding DNA: TGTGCCAGCATAGAGGGGAGCTCTGGGGCCAACGTCCTGACTTTC. This sequence encodes CASIEGSSGANVLTF.